This T cell receptor (beta chain) was sequenced during a study of cytomegalovirus exposure and HLA in healthy donors. CDR1 and CDR2 from the germline V gene are SGHTA and FQGTGA. The CDR3 sequence is 17 residues long. V was cut by 0 bases and J by 7 bases, with 19 bases left in between. The PCR contained 60 Vbeta and 13 Jbeta primers. The data were produced by immunoSEQ multiplex PCR, yet TCRdb's version contains in-frame clones alone and is incomplete. Here the sample spans about 160,000 clones, approximately 81% being singletons. Worth noting for this clone: Its antigen remains unknown.

Whole-study results and caveats: Rarity characterized most TCR sequences, yet some public TCRs appeared in many donors.

The sample comprised PBMCs. The chain is built from TRBV7-3 and TRBJ2-1; a possible D gene is TRBD2 (7 bases). This receptor was obtained from a man aged 18 to 30 in good health and CMV-seropositive. In DNA, the CDR3 is TGTGCCAGCAGCTTAACGGAATATGTGGGGGGGGCTAATGAGCAGTTCTTC. It encodes CASSLTEYVGGANEQFF.